Presented here are 5 T cell receptor beta chains from one specimen sequenced in a study of PD-1 blockade in classical Hodgkin lymphoma. Time point here: cycle 4 day 1 (C4D1), after more than five weeks of nivolumab. Following autologous stem cell transplantation, relapse occurred in every patient, and exposure to brentuximab vedotin varied. Data came from immunoSEQ multiplex PCR; TCRdb stores just in-frame clones and leaves some out. This table holds approximately 45,000 clones, around three fifths found once. Sequenced material: peripheral blood mononuclear cells (PBMCs), taken before the fourth cycle of nivolumab. The source of these receptors is a human donor with classical Hodgkin lymphoma.

The gene calls are TRBV28 and TRBJ2-7, with 7 bases that match TRBD2. The CDR3 covers 15 residues. Germline CDR1 reads MDHEN; CDR2 reads SYDVKM. The V and J ends lost 2 bases and 0 bases, in that order; junction bases with no gene match: 4. The chain's CDR3 is CASSLASGFSYEQYF. The CDR3 nucleotides read TGTGCCAGCAGTTTAGCTAGCGGCTTCTCCTACGAGCAGTACTTC.

The chain joins TRBV7-2 to TRBJ2-3; D call uncertain. V was clipped by 5 bases and J by 7 bases, with 13 bases between them. The germline V gene encodes CDR1 SGHTA and CDR2 FQGNSA. CDR3 length: 13 residues. The DNA of the CDR3 is TGTGCCAGCAGCCCCGGGTTTGCATATACGCAGTATTTT. The encoded protein is CASSPGFAYTQYF.

The chain joins TRBV5-1 to TRBJ1-2; D is unresolved. The CDR3 covers 15 residues. Trimming removed 0 bases at V and 1 base at J, with 10 bases between. Per germline, CDR1 SGHRS and CDR2 YFSETQ. Written as DNA, the CDR3 is TGCGCCAGCAGCTTGGCGGTCGGGGTTAACTATGGCTACACCTTC. It is translated as CASSLAVGVNYGYTF. Full variable domain (missing parts from reference TRBV5-1 and TRBJ1-2): KAGVTQTPRYLIKTRGQQVTLSCSPISGHRSVSWYQQTPGQGLQFLFEYFSETQRNKGNFPGRFSGRQFSNSRSEMNVSTLELGDSALYLCASSLAVGVNYGYTFGSGTRLTVV.

The V and J genes are TRBV27 and TRBJ2-3; D is unclear. Germline V lookup: CDR1 MNHEY, CDR2 SMNVEV (reference sequence). The CDR3 is made up of 13 amino acids. V was pared by 3 bases and J by 7 bases, with 11 bases between. CDR3 region: CASSLPGGYTQYF. CDR3 nucleotides: TGTGCCAGCAGTTTGCCCGGTGGGTATACGCAGTATTTT.

In its sample, this clone is medium-sized. The chain carries TRBV7-2 and TRBJ1-4; maybe TRBD1 (5 bases). This CDR3 region has 13 residues. CDR1 SGHTA and CDR2 FQGNSA come from the germline V gene. Trimming cost V 7 bases and J 7 bases, with 13 bases left between them. The CDR3 DNA sequence: TGTGCCAGCAACTCCGGGACGTCTGAAAAACTGTTTTTT. This gives the protein CASNSGTSEKLFF.